These T cell receptor beta chains were read from a single sample in a study of beta chain features in type 1 diabetes. The protocol was immunoSEQ multiplex PCR, while the TCRdb copy is restricted to in-frame clones and leaves out a portion. Of hundreds of thousands of clones detected, roughly a sixth appear once; the ten largest clones hold more than 0.08%. The sample was naive CD4+ T cells from blood. The origin of the receptors is a man aged 18 to 30 in good health. CDR3s include the opening cysteine and the closing phenylalanine or tryptophan. Fields, in order: V gene, CDR3 protein.

V gene: TRBV7-2; CDR3 protein: CASRAPENTEAFF
V gene: TRBV28; CDR3 protein: CASSVRNRGVTGELFF
V gene: TRBV9; CDR3 protein: CASSPGRGPLGTQYF
V gene: TRBV28; CDR3 protein: CATSRTHYGYTF
V gene: TRBV30; CDR3 protein: CAWSPRVGANSPLHF
V gene: TRBV10-3; CDR3 protein: CAIKDRVNEQFF
V gene: TRBV5-6; CDR3 protein: CASSRRHRTDTEAFF
V gene: TRBV5-1; CDR3 protein: CASSLNRASYEQYF
V gene: TRBV7-2; CDR3 protein: CASSLQGWANEKLFF
V gene: TRBV28; CDR3 protein: CASSSTGTAVQYF
V gene: TRBV28; CDR3 protein: CASSFLGGYTF
V gene: TRBV21-1; CDR3 protein: CASNQTEGVQPQHF
V gene: TRBV7-2; CDR3 protein: CASSALGTGNTEAFF
V gene: TRBV4-1; CDR3 protein: CASSQVTDRANEQFF
V gene: TRBV19; CDR3 protein: CASSQGNTIYF
V gene: TRBV7-9; CDR3 protein: CASSLAGNYGYTF
V gene: TRBV21-1; CDR3 protein: CASTPKVGSDSNQPQHF
V gene: TRBV6-6; CDR3 protein: CASSYGQLVSTDTQYF
V gene: TRBV19; CDR3 protein: CASSIQLGGSYEQYF
V gene: TRBV7-9; CDR3 protein: CASSFARATNEKLFF
V gene: TRBV11-2; CDR3 protein: CASSPPPAYTEAFF
V gene: TRBV9; CDR3 protein: CASTTGTSPSYEQYF
V gene: TRBV9; CDR3 protein: CASSASGTGRYEQYF
V gene: TRBV18; CDR3 protein: CASSPLQGTDTQYF
V gene: TRBV5-1; CDR3 protein: CASSLLQGAGELFF
V gene: TRBV7-8; CDR3 protein: CASSTRRGQYNEQFF
V gene: TRBV7-7; CDR3 protein: CASSPGTGRETQYF
V gene: TRBV10-3; CDR3 protein: CAISGQGAGELFF
V gene: TRBV18; CDR3 protein: CASSPTRNTEAFF
V gene: TRBV10-3; CDR3 protein: CAISGTGRSYEQYF
V gene: TRBV4-1; CDR3 protein: CASSQGRGRLTDTQYF
V gene: TRBV6-6; CDR3 protein: CASSYSWRGGPETQYF
V gene: TRBV7-9; CDR3 protein: CASSLVISVNEQFF
V gene: TRBV5-6; CDR3 protein: CASSLGTGGAGELFF
V gene: TRBV30; CDR3 protein: CAQGRNTEAFF
V gene: TRBV27; CDR3 protein: CASMKNTGELFF
V gene: TRBV5-4; CDR3 protein: CASSIDRADTQYF
V gene: TRBV7-2; CDR3 protein: CASSLRASSYNEQFF
V gene: TRBV20-1; CDR3 protein: CSARGRGEQYF
V gene: TRBV19; CDR3 protein: CASKFVGAGTGELFF
V gene: TRBV7-9; CDR3 protein: CASSSTGGRHQPQHF
V gene: TRBV28; CDR3 protein: CASSLTWRMDGYTF
V gene: TRBV5-4; CDR3 protein: CASSLPSGPKQYF
V gene: TRBV28; CDR3 protein: CASREPGQPYGYTF
V gene: TRBV4-2; CDR3 protein: CASRDLRQGAFYGYTF
V gene: TRBV4-2; CDR3 protein: CASSQDGRIDQETQYF
V gene: TRBV28; CDR3 protein: CASSFRDRTYEQYF
V gene: TRBV6-5; CDR3 protein: CASSYSGGSSTDTQYF
V gene: TRBV23-1; CDR3 protein: CASHSDFSQETQYF
V gene: TRBV21-1; CDR3 protein: CASSPRDRNEKLFF
V gene: TRBV18; CDR3 protein: CASSPGQMNTGELFF
V gene: TRBV4-3; CDR3 protein: CASSQVGTGGESTDTQYF
V gene: TRBV6-5; CDR3 protein: CASSPRQGTIYF
V gene: TRBV7-3; CDR3 protein: CASSLAASTDTQYF
V gene: TRBV5-1; CDR3 protein: CASNPGPSTNYGYTF
V gene: TRBV27; CDR3 protein: CASSLIPGSGELFF
V gene: TRBV7-3; CDR3 protein: CASSLARKRQETQYF
V gene: TRBV29-1; CDR3 protein: CSVVGRLTDTQYF
V gene: TRBV5-1; CDR3 protein: CASSYGQFSNSPLHF